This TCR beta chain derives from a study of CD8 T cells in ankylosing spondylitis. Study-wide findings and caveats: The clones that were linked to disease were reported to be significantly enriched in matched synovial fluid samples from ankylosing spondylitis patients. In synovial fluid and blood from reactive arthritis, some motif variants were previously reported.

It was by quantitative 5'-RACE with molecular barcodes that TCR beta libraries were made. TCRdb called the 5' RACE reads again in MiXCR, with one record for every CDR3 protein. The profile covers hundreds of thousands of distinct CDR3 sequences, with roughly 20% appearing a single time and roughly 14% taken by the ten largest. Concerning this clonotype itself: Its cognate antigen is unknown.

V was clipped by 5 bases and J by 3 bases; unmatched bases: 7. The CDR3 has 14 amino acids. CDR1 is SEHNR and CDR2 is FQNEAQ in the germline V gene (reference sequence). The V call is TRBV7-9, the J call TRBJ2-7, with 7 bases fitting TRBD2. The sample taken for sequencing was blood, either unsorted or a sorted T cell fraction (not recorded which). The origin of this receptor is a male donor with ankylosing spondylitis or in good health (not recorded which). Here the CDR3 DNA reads TGTGCCAGCAGCCCAGGACTAGGAGGCTACGAGCAGTACTTC. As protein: CASSPGLGGYEQYF.